Below, 7 T cell receptor beta chains from the same sample are listed, as sequenced in a study of T cells in Graves' hyperthyroidism and ophthalmopathy. What was amplified from RNA transcripts were TCR beta CDR3 regions. The HTBI primer set served for first-round RT-PCR of the TCR CDR3. TCRdb reprocessed the multiplex PCR reads with MiXCR, giving one entry per CDR3 protein. The sample contains hundreds of thousands of distinct CDR3 sequences, over 15% of which appear only once. The sequencing input was blood. These receptors all stem from a woman between 18 and 29 years old with Graves' hyperthyroidism.

This clonotype was detected many times. This chain uses TRBV12-3 or TRBV12-4 with TRBJ1-2; no clear D. This CDR3 comprises 14 residues. Trimming removed 4 bases at V and 4 bases at J, with 13 bases between. The chain's CDR3 is CASSYKGRSYGYTF. CDR3 in DNA: TGTGCCAGCAGTTATAAGGGCCGGAGCTATGGCTACACCTTC.

The chain uses TRBV10-3 and TRBJ2-5; possible D gene TRBD2, 7 bases. V lost 4 bases, J lost 5 bases, and 14 bases lay in between. The CDR3 length is 14 residues. In germline, CDR1 is ENHRY, CDR2 SYGVKD. As DNA, the CDR3 is TGTGCCATCAGTGTTAACAGGGAGGGGGAGACCCAGTACTTC. Translated: CAISVNREGETQYF.

This clonotype came up many times. The rearrangement uses TRBV7-3 and TRBJ2-7, with 11 nucleotides matching TRBD2. CDR1 and CDR2 (germline): SGHTA, FQGTGA. J lost 0 bases, V lost 10 bases, and 5 bases had no gene match. The CDR3 has 14 residues. In nucleotides, the CDR3 is TGTGCCACCAGAACTAGCGGGGGCTCCTACGAGCAGTACTTC. As protein: CATRTSGGSYEQYF.

The chain recombines TRBV28 with TRBJ2-5; tentatively, D is TRBD1 (6 bases). CDR3 length equals 15 residues. From germline, CDR1 is MDHEN and CDR2 SYDVKM. V shed 3 bases and J shed 5 bases, with 16 bases lying between them. CDR3 protein: CASSFLGTKQETQYF. The CDR3 coding sequence is TGTGCCAGCAGTTTCTTGGGGACAAAACAGGAGACCCAGTACTTC. Full variable domain (missing parts from reference TRBV28 and TRBJ2-5): DVKVTQSSRYLVKRTGEKVFLECVQDMDHENMFWYRQDPGLGLRLIYFSYDVKMKEKGDIPEGYSVSREKKERFSLILESASTNQTSMYLCASSFLGTKQETQYFGPGTRLLVL.

This clonotype was detected many times. The chain recombines TRBV11-2 with TRBJ2-2; 8 nucleotides match TRBD1. J was trimmed by 6 bases and V by 10 bases; bases with no gene match: 10. Germline assignment: CDR1 SGHAT and CDR2 FQNNGV. The CDR3 length is 14 residues. The CDR3 loop is CATGQGFPPGELFF. CDR3 in DNA: TGTGCCACCGGACAGGGTTTTCCGCCCGGGGAGCTGTTTTTT.

The gene calls are TRBV29-1 and TRBJ2-5; TRBD1 is a possible D gene (5 bases). Germline V gene data show CDR1 as SQVTM and CDR2 as ANQGSEA. V was shortened by 4 bases and J by 2 bases, with 8 bases between the two germline ends. The CDR3 is 12 amino acids. CDR3 bases: TGCAGCGTTGTCGACAGACAAGAGACCCAGTACTTC. Its protein product is CSVVDRQETQYF.

This clonotype was found many times. This chain links TRBV29-1 with TRBJ1-1; D is perhaps TRBD1 (6 bases). This CDR3 region has 16 residues. Germline CDR1 and CDR2: SQVTM and ANQGSEA. V lost 4 bases and J 4 bases, leaving 22 bases between the germline ends. The CDR3 spells CSVAGAGSGWSTEAFF. CDR3 coding DNA: TGCAGCGTTGCAGGGGCTGGGTCCGGGTGGAGCACTGAAGCTTTCTTT.